These 4 T cell receptor beta chains were sequenced from one sample in a study of tumor and adjacent non-tumor tissue in lung cancer. This sample's RNA came from whole unsorted tissue. A modified ARM-PCR protocol with three rounds of nested PCR amplified TCRbeta. MiXCR, applied by TCRdb to the multiplex PCR reads, yields one record per CDR3 protein. The sample shows about 110,000 distinct CDR3 sequences, about 87% of them seen only once. Input material: lung tumor tissue. The receptors derive from a man aged 65-85 years with non-small cell lung cancer.

For this clonotype: This may be a read error, as it is one base from a much larger clone. The chain employs TRBV20-1 and TRBJ1-1; D is unresolved. The CDR3 contains 13 residues. Germline loops: CDR1 DFQATT, CDR2 SNEGSKA (reference sequence). The CDR3 is CSARGPGSLEVFF. In nucleotides, the CDR3 is TGCAGTGCTAGAGGCCCGGGTAGCCTTGAAGTTTTCTTT.

This chain uses TRBV6-5 with TRBJ1-1; D remains ambiguous. The CDR3 totals 13 residues. The V and J ends lost 9 bases and 11 bases respectively, with 22 bases between them. The germline V gene encodes CDR1 MNHEY and CDR2 SVGAGI. The CDR3 loop is CASRSRHGVRAFF. The DNA for the CDR3 is TGTGCCAGTAGATCCAGACATGGGGTAAGGGCTTTCTTT.

The rearrangement links TRBV6-5 to TRBJ1-6; D unresolved. The CDR3 consists of 16 residues. Germline V gene data show CDR1 as MNHEY and CDR2 as SVGAGI. The V end was cut by 5 bases, the J end by 0 bases, with 11 bases between. CDR3 bases: TGTGCCAGCAGTCCCGACGGATACTCCTATAATTCACCCCTCCACTTT. It yields the protein CASSPDGYSYNSPLHF.

This chain uses TRBV12-3 or TRBV12-4 with TRBJ1-5, with unresolved D. This CDR3 region has 16 residues. V was trimmed by 2 bases and J by 5 bases, leaving 16 bases between them. CDR3 in amino acids: CASSLWAVDNYQPQHF. In DNA form, the CDR3 reads TGTGCCAGCAGTTTATGGGCAGTGGATAACTATCAGCCCCAGCATTTT.